This T cell receptor beta chain was sequenced in a study of shared clonotypes between healthy human individuals. Overall study results and limits: Estimated clonotype richness was generally higher in naive than memory subsets. Naive CD4 clonotype sharing across a few donors was 5% to 6%. The researchers took only blood, and tissue repertoires probably look different.

Notes on this clone: Its target is unknown.

This CDR3 is built from 20 residues. Trimming removed 1 base from V and 0 bases from J, with 22 bases in between. Germline V gene lookup returns CDR1 LGHNT and CDR2 FRNRAP. The genomic DNA of each subset was split evenly across several immunoSEQ plates. Produced via immunoSEQ multiplex PCR; TCRdb's table is partial and in-frame only. The sample records about 2 million clones, roughly 95% being singletons. CD45RO-negative, CCR7-positively selected cells formed the naive CD8 fraction, excluding terminally differentiated effector memory CD45RA+ cells. The sequencing sample was made of naive CD8+ T cells sorted from blood. The chain links TRBV12-5 to TRBJ1-5; tentative D call: TRBD1 (6 bases). The receptor was isolated from a man younger than 35 in good health. CDR3 DNA sequence: TGTGCTAGTGGTTTGGCCGGAGGACAGACTCTTATTGATAGCAATCAGCCCCAGCATTTT. Encoded protein: CASGLAGGQTLIDSNQPQHF.